These T cell receptor beta chains were read from a single sample in a study of T-cell reconstitution after alpha-beta-depleted transplantation in children. TCRdb called the PCR reads again in MiXCR, with one record for every CDR3 protein. This table has 500,000 to 750,000 distinct CDR3 sequences, 27% appearing once. The specimen was PBMCs, collected before TCRalphabeta/CD19-depleted stem cell transplant. These receptors were obtained from a boy younger than two with Wiskott-Aldrich syndrome, due to receive a stem cell transplant. The CDR3 runs from the conserved cysteine through the conserved F or W. A D gene is named only where the DNA matches it firmly. A clone size is listed for some rows: how often the clone was seen (once, few, many), or a class if it is expanded.

cdr3_nt: TGTGCCAGCAGCGTAGGGTGGGGGACAGGGGGAATCGAAGCTTTCTTT
cdr3_aa: CASSVGWGTGGIEAFF
j_call: TRBJ1-1
v_call: TRBV9
d_call: TRBD1
clone_size: NA

cdr3_nt: TGTGCCACCAGTGATTTGCAGATCAGACCTAGACCAGATAAGACCCAGTACTTC
cdr3_aa: CATSDLQIRPRPDKTQYF
j_call: TRBJ2-5
v_call: TRBV24-1
d_call: NA
clone_size: few

cdr3_nt: TGTGCCAGCAGCTTTAATCGGGACTCCCTCTACGAGCAGTACTTC
cdr3_aa: CASSFNRDSLYEQYF
j_call: TRBJ2-7
v_call: TRBV13
d_call: NA
clone_size: few

cdr3_nt: TGCAGCGTTATGGACTGGTCCAATGAGCAGTTCTTC
cdr3_aa: CSVMDWSNEQFF
j_call: TRBJ2-1
v_call: TRBV29-1
d_call: NA
clone_size: NA

cdr3_nt: TGTGCCAGCAGTTTAGCCGGAGGGACAGGAGGTTGGGAGACCCAGTACTTC
cdr3_aa: CASSLAGGTGGWETQYF
j_call: TRBJ2-5
v_call: TRBV28
d_call: TRBD1
clone_size: few

cdr3_nt: TGTGCCATCAGTGTTAGGGGGGGGATTACAGATACGCAGTATTTT
cdr3_aa: CAISVRGGITDTQYF
j_call: TRBJ2-3
v_call: TRBV10-3
d_call: NA
clone_size: NA

cdr3_nt: TGCGCCAGCAGCCCCCTCCCGAGCGGGAGGGCCAAACATGAGCAGTTCTTC
cdr3_aa: CASSPLPSGRAKHEQFF
j_call: TRBJ2-1
v_call: TRBV5-1
d_call: TRBD2
clone_size: once

cdr3_nt: TGTGCCAGCAGCAAGACTAGCGGGAGGGACGAGCAGTACTTC
cdr3_aa: CASSKTSGRDEQYF
j_call: TRBJ2-7
v_call: TRBV7-2
d_call: TRBD2
clone_size: NA

cdr3_nt: TGTGCCAGCAGCGCCTTGGGCGGGGTATACAATGAGCAGTTCTTC
cdr3_aa: CASSALGGVYNEQFF
j_call: TRBJ2-1
v_call: TRBV7-3
d_call: NA
clone_size: NA

cdr3_nt: TGTGCCAGCAGATCGACAGGAGAGAACACTGAAGCTTTCTTT
cdr3_aa: CASRSTGENTEAFF
j_call: TRBJ1-1
v_call: TRBV5-4
d_call: NA
clone_size: NA

cdr3_nt: TGTGCCAGCAGCGTAGGCGGGAGGGTTTCCCGGCACGAGCAGTACTTC
cdr3_aa: CASSVGGRVSRHEQYF
j_call: TRBJ2-7
v_call: TRBV9
d_call: TRBD2
clone_size: few

cdr3_nt: TGTGCCACCAGCCCCCGACTGGAACCCGAGGAGCAGTTCTTC
cdr3_aa: CATSPRLEPEEQFF
j_call: TRBJ2-1
v_call: TRBV15
d_call: NA
clone_size: few

cdr3_nt: TGTGCCAGCACTCTCTCGCTGGGCGTCAACACCATATATTTT
cdr3_aa: CASTLSLGVNTIYF
j_call: TRBJ1-3
v_call: TRBV12-3/TRBV12-4
d_call: NA
clone_size: few

cdr3_nt: TGTGCCAGCAGCCAGTGGACAGCCGATGAGCAGTTCTTC
cdr3_aa: CASSQWTADEQFF
j_call: TRBJ2-1
v_call: TRBV3-1
d_call: NA
clone_size: NA

cdr3_nt: TGTGCCAGCTATACTTTCACCGGGGAGCAGTTCTTC
cdr3_aa: CASYTFTGEQFF
j_call: TRBJ2-1
v_call: TRBV6-2/TRBV6-3
d_call: NA
clone_size: NA

cdr3_nt: TGCGCCAGCAGCCAAGTTGTCACTAGTCACAATGAGCAGTTCTTC
cdr3_aa: CASSQVVTSHNEQFF
j_call: TRBJ2-1
v_call: TRBV4-1
d_call: NA
clone_size: NA

cdr3_nt: TGCAGTGCTCAAGGTGGATTCTACAATGAGCAGTTCTTC
cdr3_aa: CSAQGGFYNEQFF
j_call: TRBJ2-1
v_call: TRBV20-1
d_call: NA
clone_size: NA

cdr3_nt: TGTGCCAGCAGCGTAACAGCGGCGACTGGCAATGAGCAGTTCTTC
cdr3_aa: CASSVTAATGNEQFF
j_call: TRBJ2-1
v_call: TRBV9
d_call: NA
clone_size: NA

cdr3_nt: TGTGCCAGCAGTTCAGAACTCCGAAATAGCGACACCGGGGAGCTGTTTTTT
cdr3_aa: CASSSELRNSDTGELFF
j_call: TRBJ2-2
v_call: TRBV27
d_call: NA
clone_size: few

cdr3_nt: TGTGCCAGCTCACCGTTCGCAGGGGGCAGCAATCAGCCCCAGCATTTT
cdr3_aa: CASSPFAGGSNQPQHF
j_call: TRBJ1-5
v_call: TRBV18
d_call: TRBD1
clone_size: NA

cdr3_nt: TGTGCCATCCCCTTGGGGTATGAGGGGAACTATGGCTACACCTTC
cdr3_aa: CAIPLGYEGNYGYTF
j_call: TRBJ1-2
v_call: TRBV6-1
d_call: NA
clone_size: NA

cdr3_nt: TGCGCCAGCAGCTTGGAGGTGTGGGGCGAGCAGTACTTC
cdr3_aa: CASSLEVWGEQYF
j_call: TRBJ2-7
v_call: TRBV5-1
d_call: NA
clone_size: NA

cdr3_nt: TGTGCCAGCAGCCCCCTACAATTCACCGGGGAGCTGTTTTTT
cdr3_aa: CASSPLQFTGELFF
j_call: TRBJ2-2
v_call: TRBV14
d_call: NA
clone_size: NA

cdr3_nt: TGTGCCAGCAACGAGAGAGCGGGAGGGCTGAGAGGCCCCTACAATGAGCAGTTCTTC
cdr3_aa: CASNERAGGLRGPYNEQFF
j_call: TRBJ2-1
v_call: TRBV11-1
d_call: TRBD2
clone_size: NA

cdr3_nt: TGTGCCACCAGCAGAGCAGGCAGGATGTACGAGCAGTACTTC
cdr3_aa: CATSRAGRMYEQYF
j_call: TRBJ2-7
v_call: TRBV15
d_call: NA
clone_size: few

cdr3_nt: TGTGCCAGCAGCTTAGGGACAGGGGCCACTGAAGCTTTCTTT
cdr3_aa: CASSLGTGATEAFF
j_call: TRBJ1-1
v_call: TRBV7-6
d_call: TRBD1
clone_size: few

cdr3_nt: TGCAGTGCTAGAGACCCCTTGGCGGGAGGTGAGCAGTTCTTC
cdr3_aa: CSARDPLAGGEQFF
j_call: TRBJ2-1
v_call: TRBV20-1
d_call: TRBD2
clone_size: few

cdr3_nt: TGTGCCAGCAGCTTAGTAGGACCCCAGGGGGCTAACTATGGCTACACCTTC
cdr3_aa: CASSLVGPQGANYGYTF
j_call: TRBJ1-2
v_call: TRBV7-9
d_call: TRBD1
clone_size: few

cdr3_nt: TGTGCCAGCAGCCAAGGTCAGCCAGCGGTAGGGGGGCCCCAGCATTTT
cdr3_aa: CASSQGQPAVGGPQHF
j_call: TRBJ1-5
v_call: TRBV3-1
d_call: NA
clone_size: NA

cdr3_nt: TGCAGTGCTAGCGACTACTACGAGCAGTTCTTC
cdr3_aa: CSASDYYEQFF
j_call: TRBJ2-1
v_call: TRBV20-1
d_call: NA
clone_size: once

cdr3_nt: TGTGCCAGCACCGAAGCCCCGGGCTACGAGCAGTACTTC
cdr3_aa: CASTEAPGYEQYF
j_call: TRBJ2-7
v_call: TRBV6-2/TRBV6-3
d_call: NA
clone_size: NA

cdr3_nt: TGCAGTGCCACAAAGGGGGGGAAATCACCCCTCCACTTT
cdr3_aa: CSATKGGKSPLHF
j_call: TRBJ1-6
v_call: TRBV20-1
d_call: NA
clone_size: NA

cdr3_nt: TGTGCCAGCAGCTCCTTAGCGCGAGGGGAGCAGTACTTC
cdr3_aa: CASSSLARGEQYF
j_call: TRBJ2-7
v_call: TRBV7-2
d_call: NA
clone_size: NA

cdr3_nt: TGCGCCAGCAGCCAGCAGACTAATTCACCCCTCCACTTT
cdr3_aa: CASSQQTNSPLHF
j_call: TRBJ1-6
v_call: TRBV4-1
d_call: NA
clone_size: few

cdr3_nt: TGTGCCAGCAGCTTGCGGCCAGGACAGTACTACGAGCAGTACTTC
cdr3_aa: CASSLRPGQYYEQYF
j_call: TRBJ2-7
v_call: TRBV5-6
d_call: NA
clone_size: few

cdr3_nt: TGTGCCAGCAGTCCATCGACAGCTTTAGCCTACGAGCAGTACTTC
cdr3_aa: CASSPSTALAYEQYF
j_call: TRBJ2-7
v_call: TRBV6-1
d_call: NA
clone_size: NA

cdr3_nt: TGTGCCGCCGGGCTAGCGGGGGGAACCGGGGAGCTGTTTTTT
cdr3_aa: CAAGLAGGTGELFF
j_call: TRBJ2-2
v_call: TRBV6-1
d_call: TRBD2
clone_size: NA

cdr3_nt: TGCGCCAGCAGCCAAGAAAGTTGGGGGGGCCTCAGCAATCAGCCCCAGCATTTT
cdr3_aa: CASSQESWGGLSNQPQHF
j_call: TRBJ1-5
v_call: TRBV4-1
d_call: NA
clone_size: NA

cdr3_nt: TGTGCCAGCAGCTTAGCGGAAGGTACTCTTTACGAGCAGTACTTC
cdr3_aa: CASSLAEGTLYEQYF
j_call: TRBJ2-7
v_call: TRBV7-2
d_call: NA
clone_size: NA

cdr3_nt: TGTGCCAGCAGCTTAGGTGGGGCGGCGAGCTCCTACGAGCAGTACTTC
cdr3_aa: CASSLGGAASSYEQYF
j_call: TRBJ2-7
v_call: TRBV11-2
d_call: NA
clone_size: NA

cdr3_nt: TGTGCCAGCAGCCCAGGGGAGTACCCGACCACCGGGGAGCTGTTTTTT
cdr3_aa: CASSPGEYPTTGELFF
j_call: TRBJ2-2
v_call: TRBV11-2
d_call: NA
clone_size: NA

cdr3_nt: TGTGCCACCAGCAGGACGGACAGGAGCAATCAGCCCCAGCATTTT
cdr3_aa: CATSRTDRSNQPQHF
j_call: TRBJ1-5
v_call: TRBV15
d_call: TRBD1
clone_size: NA

cdr3_nt: TGCGCCAGCAGTGCTACTGGCGGGAGTTTCCAGAGTACGCAGTATTTT
cdr3_aa: CASSATGGSFQSTQYF
j_call: TRBJ2-3
v_call: TRBV10-1
d_call: TRBD2
clone_size: NA

cdr3_nt: TGCAGTGCTGCCCCCTTTAGCGGGAGTTCTGAGCAGTTCTTC
cdr3_aa: CSAAPFSGSSEQFF
j_call: TRBJ2-1
v_call: TRBV20-1
d_call: TRBD2
clone_size: few

cdr3_nt: TGTGCCAGCAAAATTTTAGATAGCAATCAGCCCCAGCATTTT
cdr3_aa: CASKILDSNQPQHF
j_call: TRBJ1-5
v_call: TRBV6-1
d_call: NA
clone_size: NA

cdr3_nt: TGTGCCAGCAGTTCCTTCACAGGATCAAACATTCAGTACTTC
cdr3_aa: CASSSFTGSNIQYF
j_call: TRBJ2-4
v_call: TRBV6-5
d_call: NA
clone_size: NA

cdr3_nt: TGTGCCATCACCGGGCTAGACTCCGAGCAGTACTTC
cdr3_aa: CAITGLDSEQYF
j_call: TRBJ2-7
v_call: TRBV10-3
d_call: NA
clone_size: few

cdr3_nt: TGTGCCAGCAGCTTGGTAGGGGCAGGGGGCGAGACCCAGTACTTC
cdr3_aa: CASSLVGAGGETQYF
j_call: TRBJ2-5
v_call: TRBV5-6
d_call: TRBD1
clone_size: NA